This T cell receptor beta chain emerged from a study of beta chain features in type 1 diabetes. Whole-study findings and limits: There was a moderate but significant shortening of TCRB CDR3s in all four CD4+ subsets of Type 1 diabetes patients.

The whole isolated RNA underwent reverse transcription, so sequencing captured expressed TCRB transcripts. Clones were read by immunoSEQ multiplex PCR, and TCRdb kept only the in-frame ones, dropping some. This table has over 100,000 clones, about a sixth appearing once. As concerns this clone: Its antigen is still unknown.

CDR1 and CDR2 (germline): SGHTA, FQGNSA. J lost 8 bases, V lost 1 base, and 4 bases had no gene match. The CDR3 loop spans 13 amino acids. The sequence was obtained from a man aged 25 to 45 with type 1 diabetes. The specimen sequenced was central memory CD4+ T cells from blood. The V and J genes are TRBV7-2 and TRBJ1-2; TRBD1 matches at 7 bases. DNA for the CDR3: TGTGCCAGCAGCTTAGTAGGGGACAGAGGCTACACCTTC. This sequence encodes CASSLVGDRGYTF.